This record looks at one T cell receptor beta chain sequence and its context. Its antigen remains unknown. Patients were diagnosed from clinical symptoms, serum thyroxine, TRAb, thyroid ultrasound and orbital computed tomography. Trimming stripped 5 bases from V and 7 bases from J, with 17 bases between. CDR3 size: 14 residues. Germline values: CDR1 MNHEY, CDR2 SVGAGI. Beta-chain TCR CDR3 regions were amplified from RNA transcripts. RT-PCR with HTBI primers came first, then second-round multiplex PCR. TCRdb ran MiXCR on the multiplex PCR reads and lists one entry per CDR3 protein. The sample contains over a million distinct CDR3 sequences, less than 45% of which appear only once. These data are taken from a study of Graves' ophthalmopathy and Graves' hyperthyroidism. Study-level background: Hyperthyroidism showing no ophthalmopathy within 18 months of follow-up was stable. Findings of the study overall: Predictions made by the model for ophthalmopathy progression reached over 55% sensitivity and about 72% specificity.

The specimen was peripheral blood or thyroid tissue (not recorded which). The chain is built from TRBV6-5 and TRBJ2-5, with D perhaps given as TRBD1 or TRBD2 (5 bases each). This sequence originates from an adult man with Graves' hyperthyroidism. DNA for the CDR3: TGTGCCAGCAGTAGGGTCAGGGCTCGGGGGACCCAGTACTTC. Protein product: CASSRVRARGTQYF.